This T cell receptor beta chain was captured by sequencing in a study of blood T cell repertoires in COVID-19. The CDR3 length is 17 residues. Germline values: CDR1 MNHNS, CDR2 SASEGT. Between the trimmed V and J ends, which lost 2 bases and 6 bases, there was a span of 17 bases. The table came from immunoSEQ multiplex PCR; TCRdb's copy has only in-frame clones and leaves some out. In the table there are over 100,000 clones, approximately 90% of which are singletons. The TCR sequence derives from a human donor in a cohort sampled during active COVID-19. V is TRBV6-1 and J is TRBJ1-6; tentative D call: TRBD1 (6 bases). The sample was peripheral blood. CDR3 protein: CASSERAGVGLNSPLHF. The CDR3 DNA follows: TGTGCCAGCAGTGAAAGGGCAGGGGTGGGTCTTAATTCACCCCTCCACTTT.